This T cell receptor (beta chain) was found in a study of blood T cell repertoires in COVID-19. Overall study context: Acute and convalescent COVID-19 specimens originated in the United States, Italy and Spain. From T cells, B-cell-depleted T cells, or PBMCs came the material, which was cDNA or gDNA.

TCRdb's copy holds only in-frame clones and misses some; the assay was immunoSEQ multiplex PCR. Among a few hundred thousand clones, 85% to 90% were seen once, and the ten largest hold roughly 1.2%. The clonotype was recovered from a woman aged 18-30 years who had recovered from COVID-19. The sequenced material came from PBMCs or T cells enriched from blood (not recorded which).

The CDR3 coding sequence is TGTGCCAGCAGCTATCCGTCCGGGACACCGAACACCGGGGAGCTGTTTTTT. The encoded protein is CASSYPSGTPNTGELFF. The chain couples TRBV5-6 to TRBJ2-2, with D perhaps matching TRBD1 (6 bases). V lost 3 bases and J 0 bases, leaving 15 bases between the germline ends. CDR1 SGHDT and CDR2 YYEEEE come from the germline V gene. The CDR3 extends over 17 amino acids.